This section outlines one T cell receptor (beta chain) sequence together with its context. Its recognized antigen is unknown. There are no base qualities to consult, and no much larger clone falls within one base. The receptor library was made with the immunoSEQ multiplex PCR assay. TCRdb holds this immuneACCESS table with in-frame rearrangements only. Some clones are missing; in checked studies, unresolved V genes explain under half, and the rest has no known cause. The sample table shows hundreds of thousands of clones, and about 87% are seen once. The ten largest clones take up roughly 0.0086% of the sample. The germline V gene (reference sequence) supplies CDR1 MNHNY and CDR2 SVGAGI. The CDR3 runs 12 amino acids, cysteine and phenylalanine included. This entry keeps only the CDR3 DNA: 36 bases, framed from base 1. V loses 0 bases, J loses 12 bases, and the germline ends lie 9 bases apart. These data originate in a study of shared T cell receptors in the human thymus (dated by TCRdb to the early 2020s). With regard to the full study: The study examined how the human thymus generates shared, self-reactive T-cell receptor alpha chains.

These data were also filed under a second study, of human thymus T cells. The second study, in turn, reports: In Finland, the donors were immunologically healthy infants who were having open corrective cardiac surgery for congenital heart defects. Thymus tissue was collected as surgical resects that were removed during corrective cardiac surgery. V and J gene segment usage appeared biased in both thymic and peripheral blood repertoires. Highly overlapping thymic TCR repertoires among unrelated individuals were reported in the related research. The study used 7 or 8 infant thymus samples plus four related peripheral blood samples to characterize TCR alpha and beta repertoires. Donor ages ranging from about 7 to 244 days were recorded, and a handful of male and two female infants were included in the cohort. Thymocytes were mechanically released from the tissue and were stored as pellets of roughly 10-34 million cells at -70 degrees C. A QIAsymphony instrument was used to extract genomic DNA from frozen cell pellets. Using the immunoSEQ multiplex PCR assay, the TCRB and TCRAD loci were amplified from a standardized quantity of quality-controlled genomic DNA. Amplicons spanned the V(D)J region at a length sufficient to cover the CDR3 and identify V and J genes. The amplicons were sequenced on an Illumina platform via the commercial immunoSEQ service. Primer bias and sequencing errors were corrected as previously described, and TCRAD and TCRB definitions were based on the IMGT database. immunoSEQ Analyzer 3.0 and VDJTools were used for repertoire analysis, which covered basic statistics, V/J segment usage, diversity estimates, rarefaction and pairwise overlap. Chao1, ChaoE, Efron-Thisted, Shannon and inverse Simpson indices were used to estimate diversity, which was also estimated on datasets down-sampled to the smallest sample. Repertoire overlap used strict matching of CDR3 nucleotide sequence, V gene and J gene, with Jaccard-based multidimensional scaling clustering. On average, approximately 790,000 unique TCRB clonotypes were obtained from thymus samples, compared with approximately 82,000 from blood samples.

Material for sequencing was thymocytes. This clonotype originated in a boy under two years old with a congenital heart defect. Donor details come from another sample of the same person, matched by shared clones. Rearrangement joined TRBV6-6 to TRBJ2-1; a tentative D match to TRBD2 spans 6 bases. CDR3 protein: CASSYSKAGQFF. The DNA sequence reads TGTGCCAGCAGTTACTCGAAAGCGGGGCAGTTCTTC.